The source of this T cell receptor (beta chain) is a study of technical replicates of blood from a few donors. CDR1 and CDR2 (germline): SGHTA, FQGNSA. The CDR3 length is 14 residues. V lost 1 base to trimming and J lost 10 bases; unmatched junction nucleotides: 6. This table comes from immunoSEQ multiplex PCR, and its TCRdb copy is limited to in-frame clones, with some not included. The sample shows 78,000 or so clones, about nine tenths of them seen only once. The TCR sequence derives from a human donor in good health. Some clones in this sample may be carry-over from other donors' samples. J is TRBJ2-1 and V is TRBV7-2, with 8 bases fitting TRBD2. The sequenced material came from T cells isolated from PBMCs. The CDR3 sequence: CASSLVAGGDEQFF. Written as DNA, the CDR3 is TGTGCCAGCAGCTTAGTGGCGGGAGGCGACGAGCAGTTCTTC.